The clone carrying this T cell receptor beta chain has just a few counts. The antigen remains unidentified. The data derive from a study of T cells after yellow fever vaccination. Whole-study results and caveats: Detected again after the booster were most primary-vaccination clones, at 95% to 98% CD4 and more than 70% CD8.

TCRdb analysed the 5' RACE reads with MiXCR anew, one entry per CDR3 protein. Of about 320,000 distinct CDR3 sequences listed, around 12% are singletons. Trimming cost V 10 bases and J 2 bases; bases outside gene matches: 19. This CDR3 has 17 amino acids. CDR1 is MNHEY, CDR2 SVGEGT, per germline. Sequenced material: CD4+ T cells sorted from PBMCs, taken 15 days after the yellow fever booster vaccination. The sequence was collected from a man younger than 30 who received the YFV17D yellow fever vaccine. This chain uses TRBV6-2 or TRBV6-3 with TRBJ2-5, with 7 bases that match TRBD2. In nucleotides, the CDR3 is TGTGCCACGACTTCCGGGACTAAAAGGGCGAAGCAAGAGACCCAGTACTTC. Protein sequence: CATTSGTKRAKQETQYF.